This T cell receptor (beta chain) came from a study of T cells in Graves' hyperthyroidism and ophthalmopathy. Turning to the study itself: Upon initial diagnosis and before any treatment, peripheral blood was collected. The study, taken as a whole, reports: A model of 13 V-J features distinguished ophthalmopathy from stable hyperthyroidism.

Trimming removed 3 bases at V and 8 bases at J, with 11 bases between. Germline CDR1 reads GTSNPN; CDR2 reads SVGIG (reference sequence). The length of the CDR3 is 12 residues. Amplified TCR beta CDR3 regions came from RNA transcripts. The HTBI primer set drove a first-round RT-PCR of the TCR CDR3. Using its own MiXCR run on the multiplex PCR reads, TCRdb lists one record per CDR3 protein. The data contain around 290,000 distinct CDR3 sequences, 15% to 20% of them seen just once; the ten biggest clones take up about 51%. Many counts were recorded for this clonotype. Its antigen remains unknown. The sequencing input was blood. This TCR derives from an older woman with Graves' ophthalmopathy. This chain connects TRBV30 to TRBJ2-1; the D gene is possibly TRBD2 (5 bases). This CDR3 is CAWRANGDEQFF. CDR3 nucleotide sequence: TGTGCCTGGAGAGCTAACGGGGATGAGCAGTTCTTC.